This TCR beta chain came from a study of T cells in Graves' hyperthyroidism and ophthalmopathy. Study-level points and caveats: A model of 13 V-J pairs discriminated ophthalmopathy from stable hyperthyroidism.

Regions amplified from RNA transcripts were the TCR beta CDR3 regions. First-round RT-PCR of the TCR CDR3 relied on the HTBI primer set. In TCRdb, the multiplex PCR reads were re-called with MiXCR into one record per CDR3 protein. The table includes 300,000 to 400,000 distinct CDR3 sequences, 15% to 20% detected once. Graves' hyperthyroidism was deemed stable given no ophthalmopathy progression within 18 months. This CDR3 has 15 residues. The ends were cut back, 3 bases at V and 4 bases at J, with 15 bases in the middle. Germline CDR1 is SNHLY and CDR2 is FYNNEI. Comments on this clonotype: Its specificity is not known.

Sequencing was performed on blood. V gene TRBV2 combines with J gene TRBJ1-1; D call uncertain. The clonotype originates from a woman between 45 and 60 years old with Graves' hyperthyroidism. CDR3 region: CASSDWAGGSTEAFF. CDR3 nucleotides: TGTGCCAGCAGTGACTGGGCCGGCGGCTCCACTGAAGCTTTCTTT.